Presented here are 32 T cell receptor beta chains from one specimen sequenced in a study of CD8+ T cells in alopecia areata (dated by TCRdb to 2017 to 2018). The protocol used for the library was the immunoSEQ multiplex PCR assay. RNA was extracted from all samples and reverse transcribed into cDNA, which served as template for TCR sequencing. In its TCRdb copy, this immuneACCESS table keeps in-frame sequences only and misses some clones. Where compared with another copy, unresolved V genes explain less than half of these, and the others have no known cause. The sample records approximately 150,000 clones, approximately 60% of which are singletons. The ten largest clones represent about 38% of the sample. The specimen was CD8+ T cells sorted from blood. The receptors stem from a human donor in good health.

This chain links TRBV13 with TRBJ1-2; possible D gene TRBD1, 6 bases. Trimming removed 3 bases at V and 2 bases at J, with 7 bases between. Looked up from germline, CDR1 is PRHDT and CDR2 is FYEKMQ (reference sequence). There are 13 residues in the CDR3. The CDR3 sequence is CASSFQGNYGYTF. The CDR3 nucleotides are TGTGCCAGCAGCTTCCAGGGGAACTATGGCTACACCTTC.

This clone was seen more than once but under ten times. The chain links TRBV10-3 to TRBJ2-5; TRBD1 aligns across 7 bases. The CDR3 extends over 13 amino acids. Trimming at V came to 6 bases and at J to 2 bases, leaving 3 bases not matched to a gene. Germline V gene lookup returns CDR1 ENHRY and CDR2 SYGVKD. The CDR3 protein is CAIRQGRQETQYF. CDR3 in DNA: TGTGCCATCAGACAGGGGCGTCAAGAGACCCAGTACTTC.

V and J are TRBV29-1 and TRBJ1-2; possibly TRBD1 for D (5 bases). This CDR3 has 11 amino acids. Germline CDR1 reads SQVTM; CDR2 reads ANQGSEA. The V end lost 6 bases, the J end lost 6 bases, and 11 bases lay between the germline ends. The CDR3 nucleotides are TGCAGCGTCTCCGGGACGGATGGCTACACCTTC. It translates to CSVSGTDGYTF. Supplemented by reference TRBV29-1 and TRBJ1-2, the full variable domain reads SAVISQKPSRDICQRGTSLTIQCQVDSQVTMMFWYRQQPGQSLTLIATANQGSEATYESGFVIDKFPISRPNLTFSTLTVSNMSPEDSSIYLCSVSGTDGYTFGSGTRLTVV.

This sequence joins TRBV13 and TRBJ2-7; 9 positions match TRBD1. With 5 bases clipped from V and 2 bases from J, the junction kept 7 bases outside the gene matches. This CDR3 contains 15 residues. Germline V lookup: CDR1 PRHDT, CDR2 FYEKMQ (reference sequence). Here the CDR3 reads CASSIRTGVTYEQYF. CDR3 in DNA: TGTGCCAGCAGCATCCGGACAGGGGTTACCTACGAGCAGTACTTC.

The J gene is TRBJ2-1, the V gene TRBV7-9; no firm D call. In germline, CDR1 is SEHNR, CDR2 FQNEAQ (reference sequence). This CDR3 is built from 12 residues. V shed 5 bases and J shed 9 bases, with 11 bases lying between them. The CDR3 loop is CASSLGGIEQFF. The CDR3 DNA is TGTGCCAGCAGCCTAGGTGGTATTGAGCAGTTCTTC.

This chain uses TRBV7-2 with TRBJ2-1; D perhaps matches TRBD1 (5 bases). Per the germline V gene, CDR1 is SGHTA and CDR2 is FQGNSA. The CDR3 is 16 amino acids. The ends were cut back, 2 bases at V and 6 bases at J, with 17 bases in the middle. The CDR3 DNA reads as TGTGCCAGCAGCTTACAGGGTCTAAACCTACCCAATGAGCAGTTCTTC. Residues: CASSLQGLNLPNEQFF.

This CDR3 reads CASSPESQETQYF. In DNA, the CDR3 is TGTGCCAGCAGCCCTGAAAGCCAAGAGACCCAGTACTTC. V usage is TRBV5-6 and J usage is TRBJ2-5; D is uncertain. Germline V gives CDR1 SGHDT, CDR2 YYEEEE. This CDR3 is 13 amino acids long. Trimming took off 4 bases at V and 1 base at J, with 8 bases between the two ends.

This chain links TRBV6-1 with TRBJ2-7, with D tentatively TRBD2 (7 bases). CDR1 is MNHNS and CDR2 is SASEGT in the germline V gene. The CDR3 totals 14 residues. V lost 6 bases and J 6 bases, leaving 18 bases between the germline ends. CDR3 nucleotide sequence: TGTGCCAGCAGCGCCGTGGGAGGGGGGGGCGAGCAGTACTTC. The encoded protein is CASSAVGGGGEQYF.

This chain links TRBV27 with TRBJ2-5; 9 bases line up with TRBD2. J lost 6 bases, V lost 8 bases, and 13 bases had no gene match. Germline lookup yields CDR1 MNHEY and CDR2 SMNVEV (reference sequence). CDR3 length: 15 amino acids. In DNA form, the CDR3 reads TGTGCCAGCGGATTGGGGCTAGCGGGACGTCAGACCCAGTACTTC. Translated, it gives CASGLGLAGRQTQYF.

This clone was detected only a few times. CDR3 residues: CASSGEAQETQYF. The CDR3 coding sequence is TGTGCCAGCAGCGGCGAGGCGCAAGAGACCCAGTACTTC. The rearrangement uses TRBV13 and TRBJ2-5, with no clear D. The CDR3 loop spans 13 amino acids. The ends were cut back, 5 bases at V and 2 bases at J, with 9 bases in the middle. CDR1 PRHDT and CDR2 FYEKMQ come from the germline V gene (reference sequence).

V is TRBV6-5 and J is TRBJ2-2; the match to TRBD2 covers 7 bases. The CDR3 spans 14 residues. V trimming: 0 bases; J trimming: 7 bases; junction bases outside the gene matches: 2. Germline V gene lookup returns CDR1 MNHEY and CDR2 SVGAGI. CDR3 sequence reads: CASSYSSGNGELFF. The DNA of the CDR3 is TGTGCCAGCAGTTACTCCAGCGGGAACGGGGAGCTGTTTTTT.

V is TRBV28 and J is TRBJ1-1; D is unresolved. There are 14 residues in the CDR3. Germline V CDR1 and CDR2: MDHEN, SYDVKM. Between the trimmed V and J ends, which lost 6 bases and 7 bases, there was a span of 18 bases. Here the CDR3 DNA reads TGTGCCAGCAGGATTGCGGACCGCGTTTATGAAGCTTTCTTT. It translates to CASRIADRVYEAFF.

About this clone: Additional DNA sequences in this sample encode the identical CDR3. V is TRBV29-1 and J is TRBJ1-1, with D tentatively TRBD1 (6 bases). The CDR3 consists of 14 residues. Looked up from germline, CDR1 is SQVTM and CDR2 is ANQGSEA. Between the trimmed V and J ends, which lost 1 base and 11 bases, there was a span of 20 bases. The CDR3 spells CSVEGGRGAYDAFF. The CDR3 DNA follows: TGCAGCGTTGAAGGGGGTCGGGGGGCGTATGACGCTTTCTTT.

This clone was seen more than once but under ten times. The genes are TRBV5-5 and TRBJ2-7; no clear D gene. This CDR3 is built from 15 residues. Germline loops: CDR1 SGHKS, CDR2 YYEKEE (reference sequence). The V end was cut by 4 bases, the J end by 0 bases, with 14 bases between. The CDR3 sequence is CASSQGEEASYEQYF. DNA for the CDR3: TGTGCCAGCAGCCAAGGAGAAGAGGCCTCCTACGAGCAGTACTTC. Drawing the rest from reference TRBV5-5 and TRBJ2-7, the complete variable domain is DAGVTQSPTHLIKTRGQQVTLRCSPISGHKSVSWYQQVLGQGPQFIFQYYEKEERGRGNFPDRFSARQFPNYSSELNVNALLLGDSALYLCASSQGEEASYEQYFGPGTRLTVT.

The chain employs TRBV6-5 and TRBJ2-6; 9 bases map to TRBD1. The CDR3 sequence is 15 residues long. J was trimmed by 7 bases and V by 6 bases; bases with no gene match: 7. The germline V gene encodes CDR1 MNHEY and CDR2 SVGAGI. The CDR3 coding sequence is TGTGCCAGCAGCGCCGGGACAGGGTATGCCAACGTCCTGACTTTC. This codes for CASSAGTGYANVLTF.

The CDR3 DNA reads TGCAGCGTTGTCAGGGTCGAGCAGTTCTTC. Translation: CSVVRVEQFF. The chain uses TRBV29-1 and TRBJ2-1; D is possibly TRBD1 (5 bases). Germline V gene lookup returns CDR1 SQVTM and CDR2 ANQGSEA. The CDR3 runs 10 residues. V lost 4 bases, J lost 10 bases, and 8 bases lay in between.

This clone came up a few times. This chain links TRBV29-1 with TRBJ2-3, with D perhaps matching TRBD2 (6 bases). The CDR3 is made up of 14 amino acids. The germline V gene encodes CDR1 SQVTM and CDR2 ANQGSEA. Trimming shortened V by 1 base and J by 0 bases, and 8 bases separated the two germline ends. The CDR3 sequence: CSVEALASTDTQYF. The CDR3 nucleotides are TGCAGCGTTGAAGCACTAGCTAGCACAGATACGCAGTATTTT.

The gene calls are TRBV27 and TRBJ2-3, with 11 bases that match TRBD2. The J segment lost 2 bases and the V segment lost 7 bases, leaving 5 bases of the junction unmatched. Germline loops: CDR1 MNHEY, CDR2 SMNVEV (reference sequence). This CDR3 spans 15 amino acids. The CDR3 DNA reads as TGTGCCAGCATAGGACTAGCGGGTTCCACAGATACGCAGTATTTT. Translation: CASIGLAGSTDTQYF.

The DNA for the CDR3 is TGCAGCGTTGAAGTTGTGGATTGGCCGGGGGAGCTGTTTTTT. Translation: CSVEVVDWPGELFF. The genes are TRBV29-1 and TRBJ2-2; D not certain. Germline V CDR1 and CDR2: SQVTM, ANQGSEA. The V end lost 1 base, the J end lost 8 bases, and 14 bases lay between the germline ends. CDR3 size: 14 residues.

The rearrangement joins TRBV9 to TRBJ1-2; D is perhaps TRBD1 (5 bases). CDR1 is SGDLS and CDR2 is YYNGEE in the germline V gene. The CDR3 runs 12 residues. Trimming shortened V by 4 bases and J by 7 bases, and 11 bases separated the two germline ends. The CDR3 bases are TGTGCCAGCAGCTCAGTGGGGGTTGGCTACACCTTC. Translated: CASSSVGVGYTF.

This chain connects TRBV29-1 to TRBJ2-7; D uncertain. The germline V and J ends were trimmed by 1 base and 4 bases, with 11 bases remaining between them. Germline CDR1 and CDR2: SQVTM and ANQGSEA. This CDR3 contains 13 residues. CDR3 amino acids: CSVEVPLRYEQYF. CDR3 coding DNA: TGCAGCGTTGAAGTGCCCTTAAGGTACGAGCAGTACTTC.

This sequence joins TRBV13 and TRBJ1-1; D is unclear. In germline, CDR1 is PRHDT, CDR2 FYEKMQ (reference sequence). V lost 4 bases, J lost 6 bases, and 12 bases lay in between. This CDR3 spans 13 amino acids. CDR3 coding DNA: TGTGCCAGCAGCTCCTCCTCCTGGGCTGAAGCTTTCTTT. It translates to CASSSSSWAEAFF.

A single count supports this clone. This chain uses TRBV5-1 with TRBJ2-7, with D possibly being TRBD2 (6 bases). The germline CDR1 and CDR2 sequences are SGHRS and YFSETQ. The CDR3 is 13 amino acids. V lost 2 bases to trimming and J lost 1 base, with 7 bases between them. The CDR3 nucleotides read TGCGCCAGCAGCTTTAGCGGATCCTACGAGCAGTACTTC. Translating it yields CASSFSGSYEQYF.

The rearrangement joins TRBV7-8 to TRBJ2-5, with D tentatively TRBD1 (6 bases). The CDR3 has 15 amino acids. Trimming left V 3 bases short and J 3 bases short, with 14 bases between. The germline V gene has CDR1 SGHVS and CDR2 FQNEAQ. DNA of the CDR3: TGTGCCAGCAGCTTCTTACAGGGAAAAAAAGAGACCCAGTACTTC. It codes for CASSFLQGKKETQYF.

On this clone: At one of its ends the junction is not consistent with the germline gene, which may arise from a read error. V and J are TRBV2 and TRBJ2-7; no clear D gene. This CDR3 spans 12 amino acids. Germline V lookup: CDR1 SNHLY, CDR2 FYNNEI. CDR3 nucleotide sequence: TGTACCAGCCAGGTCAGTTTCTACGAGCAGTACTTC. Its protein is CTSQVSFYEQYF. The full variable domain, completed using reference TRBV2 and TRBJ2-7, is EPEVTQTPSHQVTQMGQEVILRCVPISNHLYFYWYRQILGQKVEFLVSFYNNEISEKSEIFDDQFSVERPDGSNFTLKIRSTKLEDSAMYFCTSQVSFYEQYFGPGTRLTVT.

Only one count was recorded for this clone. This chain joins TRBV29-1 and TRBJ1-3, with D possibly TRBD1 on 5 matching bases. There are 13 residues in the CDR3. Germline CDR1 reads SQVTM; CDR2 reads ANQGSEA. Trimming removed 7 bases at V and 4 bases at J, with 14 bases between. This chain's CDR3 is CSARAELGNTIYF. The CDR3 DNA is TGCAGCGCCAGGGCAGAACTGGGAAACACCATATATTTT.

The CDR3 DNA follows: TGTGCCAGCAGTGAAGGGGGAAGGGGGCGGCTGTTTTTT. It is translated as CASSEGGRGRLFF. The chain has TRBV25-1 and TRBJ2-2, with 7 bases aligning to TRBD1. This CDR3 comprises 13 residues. Germline-derived CDR1 and CDR2 are MGHDK and SYGVNS. After removal of 2 bases from V and 13 bases from J, the junction contained 7 bases not matched to a gene. Complete variable domain (other parts from reference TRBV25-1 and TRBJ2-2): EADIYQTPRYLVIGTGKKITLECSQTMGHDKMYWYQQDPGMELHLIHYSYGVNSTEKGDLSSESTVSRIRTEHFPLTLESARPSHTSQYLCASSEGGRGRLFFGEGSRLTVL.

For the CDR3, the DNA is TGCGCCAGCAGCCTGGGACTAGCGGCCTACGAGCAGTACTTC. It yields the protein CASSLGLAAYEQYF. The chain carries TRBV4-1 and TRBJ2-7; the match to TRBD2 covers 11 bases. The J segment lost 2 bases and the V segment lost 4 bases, leaving 1 base of the junction unmatched. CDR3 length equals 14 residues. Germline CDR1 is MGHRA and CDR2 is YSYEKL.

The V gene is TRBV27, the J gene TRBJ1-5; D remains unclear. Trimming took 5 bases from V and 9 from J, leaving 17 bases between them. Germline-derived CDR1 and CDR2 are MNHEY and SMNVEV (reference sequence). The CDR3 is made up of 14 amino acids. The CDR3 region is CASSPNPRLVPQHF. In DNA form, the CDR3 reads TGTGCCAGCAGTCCTAACCCAAGACTCGTGCCCCAGCATTTT.

J is TRBJ2-1 and V is TRBV6-1, with D perhaps assigned TRBD1 or TRBD2 (5 bases each). Trimming pared 2 bases from V and 12 bases from J, leaving 17 bases between. Germline V lookup: CDR1 MNHNS, CDR2 SASEGT. This CDR3 region has 14 residues. The CDR3 bases are TGTGCCAGCAGTGAATATGAGGGTGTAGGGACGCAGTTCTTC. Translation: CASSEYEGVGTQFF.

In its sample, this clone was seen a few times. The chain couples TRBV6-6 to TRBJ2-1, with TRBD2 as a possible D gene (6 bases). Germline V gene sequence: CDR1 MNHNY, CDR2 SVGAGI (reference sequence). The CDR3 totals 12 residues. V dropped 5 bases and J dropped 6 bases, with 8 bases sitting between them. In DNA, the CDR3 is TGTGCCAGCAGTCGGGGGATCAATGAGCAGTTCTTC. Protein sequence: CASSRGINEQFF.

V is TRBV5-6 and J is TRBJ2-1; D is unclear. This CDR3 is 12 amino acids long. From germline, CDR1 is SGHDT and CDR2 YYEEEE. V lost 0 bases, J lost 9 bases, and 7 bases lay in between. CDR3 DNA: TGTGCCAGCAGCTTGGAGCCTGGTGAGCAGTTCTTC. As protein: CASSLEPGEQFF.